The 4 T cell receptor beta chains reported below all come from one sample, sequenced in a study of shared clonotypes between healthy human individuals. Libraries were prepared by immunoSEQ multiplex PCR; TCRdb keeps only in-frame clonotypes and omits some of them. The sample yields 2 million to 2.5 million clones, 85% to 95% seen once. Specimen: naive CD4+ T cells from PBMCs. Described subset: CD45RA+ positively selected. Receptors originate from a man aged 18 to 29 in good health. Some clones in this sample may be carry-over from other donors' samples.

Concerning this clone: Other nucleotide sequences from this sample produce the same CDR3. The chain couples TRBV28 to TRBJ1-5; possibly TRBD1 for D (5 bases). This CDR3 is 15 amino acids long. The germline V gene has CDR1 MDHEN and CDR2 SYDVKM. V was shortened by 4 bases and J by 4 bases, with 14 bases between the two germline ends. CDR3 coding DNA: TGTGCCAGCAGTTCGGTGGGGAGGGGTAATCAGCCCCAGCATTTT. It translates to CASSSVGRGNQPQHF.

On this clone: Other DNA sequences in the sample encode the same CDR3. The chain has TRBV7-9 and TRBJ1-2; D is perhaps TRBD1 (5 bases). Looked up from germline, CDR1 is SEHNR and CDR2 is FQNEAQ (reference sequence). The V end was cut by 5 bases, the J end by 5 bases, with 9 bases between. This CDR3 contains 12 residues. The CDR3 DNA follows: TGTGCCAGCAGCCCGGGGGGGTATGGCTACACCTTC. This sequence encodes CASSPGGYGYTF.

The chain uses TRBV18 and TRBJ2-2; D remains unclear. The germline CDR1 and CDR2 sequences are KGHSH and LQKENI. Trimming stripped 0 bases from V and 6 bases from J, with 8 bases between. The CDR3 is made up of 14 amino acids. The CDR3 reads CASSPPTVAGELFF. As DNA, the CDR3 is TGTGCCAGCTCACCACCGACGGTCGCCGGGGAGCTGTTTTTT. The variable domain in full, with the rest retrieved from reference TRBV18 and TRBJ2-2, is NAGVMQNPRHLVRRRGQEARLRCSPMKGHSHVYWYRQLPEEGLKFMVYLQKENIIDESGMPKERFSAEFPKEGPSILRIQQVVRGDSAAYFCASSPPTVAGELFFGEGSRLTVL.

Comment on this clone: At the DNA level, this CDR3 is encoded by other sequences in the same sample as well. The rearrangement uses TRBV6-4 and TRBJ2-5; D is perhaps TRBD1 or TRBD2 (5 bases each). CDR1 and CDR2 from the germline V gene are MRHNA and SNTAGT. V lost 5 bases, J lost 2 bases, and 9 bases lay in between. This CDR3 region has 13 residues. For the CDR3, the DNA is TGTGCCAGCAGTCGGGGACCTCAAGAGACCCAGTACTTC. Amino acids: CASSRGPQETQYF.